This TCR beta chain was identified during a study of T cells in Graves' hyperthyroidism and ophthalmopathy. Diagnosing involved the use of clinical symptoms, serum thyroxine and TRAb, thyroid ultrasound and orbital computed tomography. Trimming pared 2 bases from V and 2 bases from J, leaving 13 bases between. The V gene's germline CDR1 is SGHAT and CDR2 FQDESV (reference sequence). The CDR3 covers 15 residues. This clonotype was observed at least ten times. The CDR3 regions of TCR beta were amplified from RNA transcripts. First-round RT-PCR of the TCR CDR3 relied on the HTBI primer set. TCRdb re-analysed the multiplex PCR reads in MiXCR, keeping a single row per CDR3 protein. The sample lists a few hundred thousand distinct CDR3 sequences; under 15% were seen once.

The chain uses TRBV11-1 and TRBJ2-7; a possible D gene is TRBD2 (5 bases). The source of this sequence is a woman aged 30 to 39 with Graves' hyperthyroidism. Sequencing was performed on blood. The CDR3 sequence is CASSLNPSSAYEQYF. CDR3 in DNA: TGTGCCAGCAGCTTAAACCCTAGCTCTGCCTACGAGCAGTACTTC.